The T cell receptor beta chain described here comes from a study of a mutant IDH1 vaccine in newly diagnosed glioma. Study at large: Vaccines were begun 4-6 weeks after radiotherapy alone, or with temozolomide cycles.

Trimming removed 5 bases from V and 5 bases from J; junction bases left unmatched: 12. This CDR3 spans 16 amino acids. Germline CDR1 and CDR2: SEHNR and FQNEAQ (reference sequence). A note on this clone: What it binds is not known.

TCRdb's table, derived via immunoSEQ multiplex PCR, lists solely in-frame clones and lacks some. In the table there are about 50,000 clones, roughly 80% of which are singletons. Time point: week 47, end of study. Doses comprised 300 ug of mutant IDH1 20-mer peptide each, plus topical imiquimod. The chain has TRBV7-9 and TRBJ1-1; 9 bases agree with TRBD1. This specimen was PBMCs, taken from a glioma patient whose treatment included an IDH1 peptide vaccine. This clonotype was obtained from a woman aged 25-40 years with glioma. Some clones in this sample may be carry-over from other donors' samples. The CDR3 spells CASSAPRGTGMTEAFF. The DNA for the CDR3 is TGTGCCAGCAGCGCGCCACGGGGGACAGGGATGACTGAAGCTTTCTTT. The complete variable domain, with remaining parts taken from reference TRBV7-9 and TRBJ1-1, reads DTGVSQNPRHKITKRGQNVTFRCDPISEHNRLYWYRQTLGQGPEFLTYFQNEAQLEKSRLLSDRFSAERPKGSFSTLEIQRTEQGDSAMYLCASSAPRGTGMTEAFFGQGTRLTVV.